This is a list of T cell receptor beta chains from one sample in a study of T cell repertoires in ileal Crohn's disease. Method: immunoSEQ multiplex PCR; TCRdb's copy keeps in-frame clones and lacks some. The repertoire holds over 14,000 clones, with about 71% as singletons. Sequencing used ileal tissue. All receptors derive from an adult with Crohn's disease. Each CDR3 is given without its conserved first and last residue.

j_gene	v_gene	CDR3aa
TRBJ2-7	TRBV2	ASSGGGTGTYEQY
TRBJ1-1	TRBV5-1	ASSLENGPLTEAF
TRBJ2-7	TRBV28	ASRSGQGASYEQY
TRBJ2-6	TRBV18	ASSPDSSGANVLT
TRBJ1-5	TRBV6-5	ASSYTKGDQPQH
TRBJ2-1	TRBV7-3	ASSLTSTGSYNEQF
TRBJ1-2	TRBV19	AAAPRTAYGYT
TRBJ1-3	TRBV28	ASSSRTIFFTSSGNTIY
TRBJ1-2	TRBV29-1	SGAQGGDTGYT
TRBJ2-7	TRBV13	ASSLGTGGPYEQY